The sequence of this TCR beta chain was determined in a study of blood T cell repertoires in COVID-19. Losses at the gene ends were 5 bases for V and 4 bases for J; bases not matched to a gene: 8. Germline V CDR1 and CDR2: SGHTA, FQGNSA. The CDR3 consists of 15 residues. The repertoire was sequenced with immunoSEQ multiplex PCR; TCRdb's copy has only in-frame clones and lacks some. The repertoire consists of 95,000 to 110,000 clones, with 75% to 85% occurring once and the leading ten covering under 5.5%. Sample: peripheral blood. The sequence came from a man aged 55-75 years with acute or convalescent COVID-19. The chain recombines TRBV7-2 with TRBJ1-5; 7 nucleotides line up with TRBD1. The CDR3, as DNA: TGTGCCAGCAGCGAGCAAGCAGGGGGTAATCAGCCCCAGCATTTT. This translates into CASSEQAGGNQPQHF.